Listed below are T cell receptor beta chains from one sample, sequenced in a study of shared clonotypes between healthy human individuals. Profiling relied on immunoSEQ multiplex PCR, and the TCRdb table lists in-frame clones only, not all of them. The sample has some 450,000 clones, roughly three quarters seen once. Material: PBMCs. These receptor sequences come from a woman in her forties in good health. Some clones in this sample may be carry-over from other donors' samples. CDR3s include the opening cysteine and the closing phenylalanine or tryptophan. A D gene is named only where the DNA matches it firmly. Size is omitted from some rows. Given values are once, few, many or a class for expanded clones.

D gene,J gene,V gene,clone size,CDR3 length,CDR3 DNA,CDR3 protein
-,TRBJ2-1,TRBV29-1,-,11,TGCAGCGTTGAAGTTGGAAGTGAGCAGTTCTTC,CSVEVGSEQFF
-,TRBJ2-1,TRBV25-1,-,17,TGTGCCAGCAGTGAACTGATGAGGGAGAGCCGAGGGGGTGAGCAGTTCTTC,CASSELMRESRGGEQFF
-,TRBJ1-2,TRBV5-8,-,14,TGTGCCAGCACCCCTGGGGGAGCTAACTATGGCTACACCTTC,CASTPGGANYGYTF
-,TRBJ1-5,TRBV7-9,once,12,TGTGCCAGCAGCATCCCGAATCAGCCCCAGCATTTT,CASSIPNQPQHF
-,TRBJ1-2,TRBV29-1,-,12,TGCAGCGTTGAAGCATCGAACTATGGCTACACCTTC,CSVEASNYGYTF
-,TRBJ1-1,TRBV28,-,15,TGTGCCAGCAGTTTAGCGTTGCAGGTCCCCACTGAAGCTTTCTTT,CASSLALQVPTEAFF
TRBD1,TRBJ1-2,TRBV29-1,few,11,TGCAGCGTAAACAGGGGGGAGGGCTACACCTTC,CSVNRGEGYTF
TRBD1,TRBJ1-1,TRBV28,-,15,TGTGCCAGCAGCCCTCGGGACAGGGACCTCCCTGAAGCTTTCTTT,CASSPRDRDLPEAFF
-,TRBJ2-7,TRBV28,few,16,TGTGCCAGCAGTACCCCCCGGGGTAGCGGCCCCTACGAGCAGTACTTC,CASSTPRGSGPYEQYF
TRBD1,TRBJ2-4,TRBV2,-,13,TGTGCCAGCAGTGGGGACAGGGGGGACATTCAGTACTTC,CASSGDRGDIQYF
-,TRBJ1-1,TRBV5-4,-,14,TGTGCCAGCAGAGTCTTACAGGGTAACACTGAAGCTTTCTTT,CASRVLQGNTEAFF
TRBD1,TRBJ2-5,TRBV6-1,once,15,TGTGCCAGCAGTGAAATGGGGACAGGGGGCGAGACCCAGTACTTC,CASSEMGTGGETQYF
-,TRBJ2-1,TRBV14,-,16,TGTGCCAGCAGCCAGGATGGAACAGCTACCTACAATGAGCAGTTCTTC,CASSQDGTATYNEQFF
-,TRBJ1-3,TRBV18,-,15,TGTGCCAGCTCACCACGAAGGGATTCTGGAAACACCATATATTTT,CASSPRRDSGNTIYF
-,TRBJ1-1,TRBV27,-,16,TGTGCCAGCAGTTTCCTGCCAGGGCAGGTGAACACTGAAGCTTTCTTT,CASSFLPGQVNTEAFF
-,TRBJ2-7,TRBV25-1,-,13,TGTGCCAGCAGTGGCCAGGTGTATGCCGAGCAGTACTTC,CASSGQVYAEQYF
-,TRBJ2-3,TRBV4-2,-,13,TGTGCCAGCAGCCAAGAGGGGGCAGATACGCAGTATTTT,CASSQEGADTQYF
TRBD2,TRBJ2-2,TRBV7-6,few,14,TGTGCCAGCAGTAGCGGGAGAGGACGCGGGGAGCTGTTTTTT,CASSSGRGRGELFF
TRBD1,TRBJ2-7,TRBV7-3,-,14,TGTGCCAGCAGCGCCCGGGACAGGGACTCCGAGCAGTACTTC,CASSARDRDSEQYF
TRBD1,TRBJ1-3,TRBV9,-,17,TGTGCCAGCAGCGAGGGAGGGACAGGGAACGCTGGAAACACCATATATTTT,CASSEGGTGNAGNTIYF
TRBD1,TRBJ2-7,TRBV2,-,14,TGTGCCAACCATCCGCCACAGGGGGGCTACGAGCAGTACTTC,CANHPPQGGYEQYF
-,TRBJ1-5,TRBV29-1,-,14,TGCAGCGCCCTGACGGCAGGAACGAATCAGCCCCAGCATTTT,CSALTAGTNQPQHF
TRBD1,TRBJ1-2,TRBV6-1,-,16,TGTGCCAGCAGTGAAAGTTTGGGACAGGGGAGGAGCGGCTACACCTTC,CASSESLGQGRSGYTF
-,TRBJ2-7,TRBV4-2,few,15,TGTGCCAGCAGCCAAGAGGCCGGAGGGCCCTACGAGCAGTACTTC,CASSQEAGGPYEQYF
TRBD1,TRBJ1-1,TRBV27,-,14,TGTGCCAGCAGTTCTAGGACAGGGAACACTGAAGCTTTCTTT,CASSSRTGNTEAFF
TRBD1,TRBJ1-1,TRBV7-8,-,15,TGTGCCAGCAGCTCGCATCAAGCCGGGACAGGGGTCGCTTTCTTT,CASSSHQAGTGVAFF
-,TRBJ2-3,TRBV15,-,15,TGTGCCACCAGCAGTCTTCTAGCGAGCACAGATACGCAGTATTTT,CATSSLLASTDTQYF
-,TRBJ1-3,TRBV4-1,few,16,TGCGCCAGCAGCCAAGAGGCGGGCTACTCTGGAAACACCATATATTTT,CASSQEAGYSGNTIYF
-,TRBJ1-1,TRBV5-6,-,13,TGTGCCAGCAGCTTGCCTCCGAACACTGAAGCTTTCTTT,CASSLPPNTEAFF
-,TRBJ1-5,TRBV19,-,16,TGTGCCAGTAGAAACTGGGGACCATCGATCGATCAGCCCCAGCATTTT,CASRNWGPSIDQPQHF
-,TRBJ2-7,TRBV27,-,14,TGTGCCAGCAGTTGGGTATTCGGGGCCTACGAGCAGTACTTC,CASSWVFGAYEQYF
-,TRBJ2-7,TRBV5-1,-,13,TGCGCCAGCAGTGAGCGGCTTACCTACGAGCAGTACTTC,CASSERLTYEQYF
TRBD2,TRBJ2-7,TRBV6-5,-,15,TGTGCCAGCAGTTACGCTAGCGGGGTCTCCTACGAGCAGTACTTC,CASSYASGVSYEQYF
TRBD2,TRBJ2-7,TRBV29-1,-,13,TGCAGCGTACCGGGACTAGGGTTTCACGAGCAGTACTTC,CSVPGLGFHEQYF
TRBD1,TRBJ2-1,TRBV27,-,14,TGTGCCAGCAGTTCGACAGGGCTCTACAATGAGCAGTTCTTC,CASSSTGLYNEQFF
-,TRBJ2-7,TRBV19,-,15,TGTGCCAGTAGCCAGACAGCGACCACCACCTACGAGCAGTACTTC,CASSQTATTTYEQYF